The 30 T cell receptor beta chains below all came from one sample that was sequenced in a study of cytomegalovirus exposure and HLA in healthy donors. PCR used 60 Vbeta primers and 13 Jbeta primers. The data were produced by immunoSEQ multiplex PCR, yet TCRdb's version contains in-frame clones alone and is incomplete. There are about 200,000 clones in the sample; around 87% occur only once, and approximately 1.7% lies in the top ten. Sequences were obtained from PBMCs. These receptors all come from a woman in her late teens or twenties in good health and CMV-seronegative.

The V and J genes are TRBV5-1 and TRBJ2-7, with D maybe TRBD2 (5 bases). This CDR3 comprises 14 residues. V was clipped by 2 bases and J by 5 bases, with 14 bases between them. Germline CDR1 SGHRS, CDR2 YFSETQ. This chain's CDR3 is CASSLGLINDEQYF. The CDR3 DNA follows: TGCGCCAGCAGCTTAGGACTCATCAACGACGAGCAGTACTTC.

The chain employs TRBV10-3 and TRBJ2-1; D possibly corresponds to TRBD2 (5 bases). The V gene's germline CDR1 is ENHRY and CDR2 SYGVKD. The CDR3 is 17 amino acids. The V end was cut by 2 bases, the J end by 0 bases, with 14 bases between. CDR3 sequence: CAISERTSLSSYNEQFF. The DNA for the CDR3 is TGTGCCATCAGTGAGAGGACTTCCTTGAGCTCCTACAATGAGCAGTTCTTC.

The rearrangement links TRBV2 to TRBJ1-6, with TRBD1 matching over 12 bases. The trim removed 6 bases at V and 10 bases at J, leaving 7 bases unmatched. Germline CDR1 and CDR2: SNHLY and FYNNEI. The CDR3 extends over 15 amino acids. The CDR3 DNA reads TGTGCCAGCAGCCCGGGACAGGGGGCTTGGTCACCCCTCCACTTT. Residues: CASSPGQGAWSPLHF.

The V call is TRBV19, the J call TRBJ1-1; 9 nucleotides align to TRBD1. The CDR3 extends over 13 amino acids. CDR1 and CDR2 from the germline V gene are LNHDA and SQIVND (reference sequence). V shed 6 bases, J shed 7 bases, and the junction held 6 bases outside the gene matches. CDR3 nucleotide sequence: TGTGCCAGTAGCGCACAGGGGGCGAATGAAGCTTTCTTT. Translated, it gives CASSAQGANEAFF.

The J gene is TRBJ1-5, the V gene TRBV2; the match to TRBD1 covers 8 bases. Unmatched junction bases numbered 7, after V lost 5 bases and J lost 10 bases. CDR1 is SNHLY, CDR2 FYNNEI, per germline. The CDR3 is 13 amino acids. The CDR3 here is CASSSDRDQPQHF. Written as DNA, the CDR3 is TGTGCCAGCAGTTCGGACAGGGACCAACCCCAGCATTTT.

The chain employs TRBV29-1 and TRBJ2-7; 7 nucleotides agree with TRBD1. The CDR3 spans 13 residues. Germline CDR1 and CDR2: SQVTM and ANQGSEA. The V gene end was trimmed by 4 bases and the J gene end by 5 bases; junction bases not matched to a gene: 8. CDR3 sequence (DNA): TGCAGCGTTGTGGGGCAGGGGGTCCACGAGCAGTACTTC. Its protein product is CSVVGQGVHEQYF.

V gene TRBV15 combines with J gene TRBJ2-5, with a weak D call TRBD1 (6 bases). This CDR3 comprises 15 residues. Germline values: CDR1 LNHNV, CDR2 YYDKDF (reference sequence). V was shortened by 1 base and J by 1 base, with 10 bases between the two germline ends. The DNA for the CDR3 is TGTGCCACCAGCAGAGGGGACACCAGCCAAGAGACCCAGTACTTC. Amino acids: CATSRGDTSQETQYF.

This chain connects TRBV19 to TRBJ1-4, with TRBD1 matching over 8 bases. V was pared by 8 bases and J by 7 bases, with 6 bases of the junction left unmatched. Looked up from germline, CDR1 is LNHDA and CDR2 is SQIVND (reference sequence). This CDR3 is built from 13 residues. The CDR3 here is CASQTGVREKLFF. DNA of the CDR3: TGTGCCAGTCAGACAGGGGTCCGTGAAAAACTGTTTTTT. Together with reference TRBV19 and TRBJ1-4, the CDR3 gives the full variable domain: DGGITQSPKYLFRKEGQNVTLSCEQNLNHDAMYWYRQDPGQGLRLIYYSQIVNDFQKGDIAEGYSVSREKKESFPLTVTSAQKNPTAFYLCASQTGVREKLFFGSGTQLSVL.

The chain joins TRBV28 to TRBJ1-1; TRBD1 is a possible D gene (6 bases). Trimming removed 10 bases at V and 1 base at J, with 13 bases between. The germline V gene has CDR1 MDHEN and CDR2 SYDVKM. The CDR3 runs 13 residues. The CDR3 reads CATSWTENTEAFF. CDR3 sequence (DNA): TGTGCCACCTCTTGGACAGAGAACACTGAAGCTTTCTTT.

The rearrangement links TRBV2 to TRBJ2-6, with 8 bases identical to TRBD2. The germline gives CDR1 SNHLY, CDR2 FYNNEI. This CDR3 has 18 amino acids. V was clipped by 8 bases and J by 0 bases; unmatched bases: 12. The CDR3 DNA reads TGTGCCAGCGGCGCGGCGGGAGGCCTTCGCTCTGGGGCCAACGTCCTGACTTTC. This translates into CASGAAGGLRSGANVLTF.

The chain joins TRBV11-3 to TRBJ2-7; 10 nucleotides agree with TRBD1. J was trimmed by 3 bases and V by 4 bases; bases with no gene match: 6. This CDR3 is built from 15 residues. Germline CDR1 is SGHNT and CDR2 is YENEEA. The CDR3 spells CASSSPGQGSYEQYF. The DNA of the CDR3 is TGTGCCAGCAGCTCACCGGGACAGGGGAGCTACGAGCAGTACTTC.

This clone occurred a few times. The chain employs TRBV6-4 and TRBJ2-5; maybe TRBD1 (6 bases). Germline V CDR1 and CDR2: MRHNA, SNTAGT. Trimming stripped 4 bases from V and 3 bases from J, with 9 bases between. The CDR3 has 13 residues. CDR3 amino acids: CASSVRTEETQYF. For the CDR3, the DNA is TGTGCCAGCAGTGTACGGACAGAAGAGACCCAGTACTTC.

V gene TRBV5-1 combines with J gene TRBJ2-3, with 7 bases fitting TRBD1. This CDR3 is 15 amino acids long. After removal of 4 bases from V and 0 bases from J, the junction contained 5 bases not matched to a gene. The germline gives CDR1 SGHRS, CDR2 YFSETQ. Here the CDR3 DNA reads TGCGCCAGCAGCAGGGGACAGACTAGCACAGATACGCAGTATTTT. This encodes CASSRGQTSTDTQYF.

The chain joins TRBV30 to TRBJ1-1, with 7 bases aligning to TRBD1. V was pared by 3 bases and J by 7 bases, with 11 bases of the junction left unmatched. The CDR3 runs to 14 residues. Germline CDR1 is GTSNPN and CDR2 is SVGIG (reference sequence). The DNA of the CDR3 is TGTGCCTGGAGACGTGAGGGGGCCTGGAGTGAAGCTTTCTTT. Amino acids: CAWRREGAWSEAFF. Complete variable domain (other parts from reference TRBV30 and TRBJ1-1): SQTIHQWPATLVQPVGSPLSLECTVEGTSNPNLYWYRQAAGRGLQLLFYSVGIGQISSEVPQNLSASRPQDRQFILSSKKLLLSDSGFYLCAWRREGAWSEAFFGQGTRLTVV.

This clone was seen just once. The chain joins TRBV4-1 to TRBJ2-7; D gene unclear. The CDR3 spans 15 residues. Germline V gene sequence: CDR1 MGHRA, CDR2 YSYEKL. Trimming pared 1 base from V and 1 base from J, leaving 11 bases between. The CDR3 sequence: CASSQGLAGSYEQYF. For the CDR3, the DNA is TGCGCCAGCAGCCAAGGGCTCGCAGGTTCCTACGAGCAGTACTTC.

The V gene is TRBV15, the J gene TRBJ2-7; 7 bases fit TRBD1. CDR3 size: 16 residues. Per germline, CDR1 LNHNV and CDR2 YYDKDF (reference sequence). V was clipped by 1 base and J by 4 bases; unmatched bases: 10. The CDR3 sequence: CATSRVDAGGRYEQYF. The CDR3 nucleotides are TGTGCCACCAGCAGAGTTGACGCAGGGGGAAGGTACGAGCAGTACTTC.

The chain has TRBV4-1 and TRBJ1-1; TRBD1 matches at 8 bases. After removal of 0 bases from V and 1 base from J, the junction contained 4 bases not matched to a gene. Germline CDR1 is MGHRA and CDR2 is YSYEKL. The CDR3 spans 16 residues. CDR3 region: CASSQDSTGANTEAFF. Written as DNA, the CDR3 is TGCGCCAGCAGCCAAGATTCGACAGGGGCGAACACTGAAGCTTTCTTT.

The chain recombines TRBV18 with TRBJ1-1, with D hard to call. This CDR3 spans 14 amino acids. V lost 3 bases and J 5 bases, leaving 13 bases between the germline ends. Germline V gene data show CDR1 as KGHSH and CDR2 as LQKENI. The CDR3 here is CASSPNEVGTEAFF. In DNA form, the CDR3 reads TGTGCCAGCTCACCTAATGAGGTTGGAACTGAAGCTTTCTTT. Complete variable domain (other parts from reference TRBV18 and TRBJ1-1): NAGVMQNPRHLVRRRGQEARLRCSPMKGHSHVYWYRQLPEEGLKFMVYLQKENIIDESGMPKERFSAEFPKEGPSILRIQQVVRGDSAAYFCASSPNEVGTEAFFGQGTRLTVV.

The genes are TRBV28 and TRBJ1-1; D may be TRBD1 (6 bases). Trimming removed 4 bases at V and 0 bases at J, with 12 bases between. Germline CDR1 is MDHEN and CDR2 is SYDVKM. The CDR3 runs 15 residues. This CDR3 reads CASSSWTEMNTEAFF. Written as DNA, the CDR3 is TGTGCCAGCAGTTCTTGGACAGAGATGAACACTGAAGCTTTCTTT.

This clone was recorded a few times. The chain joins TRBV2 to TRBJ1-5; TRBD1 aligns across 7 bases. This CDR3 region has 18 residues. The ends lost 1 base at V and 4 bases at J; junction bases unmatched: 13. From germline, CDR1 is SNHLY and CDR2 FYNNEI. CDR3 loop: CASSEGQRGRVGNQPQHF. The CDR3 nucleotides read TGTGCCAGCAGTGAAGGTCAAAGGGGGCGTGTGGGGAATCAGCCCCAGCATTTT. Drawing the rest from reference TRBV2 and TRBJ1-5, the complete variable domain is EPEVTQTPSHQVTQMGQEVILRCVPISNHLYFYWYRQILGQKVEFLVSFYNNEISEKSEIFDDQFSVERPDGSNFTLKIRSTKLEDSAMYFCASSEGQRGRVGNQPQHFGDGTRLSIL.

This chain links TRBV12-5 with TRBJ1-1; no definite D call. Looked up from germline, CDR1 is LGHNT and CDR2 is FRNRAP. With 3 bases removed from V and 1 base from J, the gap between germline ends came to 6 bases. The CDR3 is 13 amino acids. The CDR3 sequence: CASGLTENTEAFF. The CDR3 DNA reads TGTGCTAGTGGTTTAACAGAGAACACTGAAGCTTTCTTT. Full variable domain (remainder filled in from reference TRBV12-5 and TRBJ1-1): DARVTQTPRHKVTEMGQEVTMRCQPILGHNTVFWYRQTMMQGLELLAYFRNRAPLDDSGMPKDRFSAEMPDATLATLKIQPSEPRDSAVYFCASGLTENTEAFFGQGTRLTVV.

In its sample, this clone was seen a few times. The rearrangement joins TRBV7-8 to TRBJ1-1, with TRBD1 matching over 10 bases. V gave up 5 bases and J gave up 3 bases; unmatched junction bases: 9. The CDR3 extends over 16 amino acids. Germline CDR1 reads SGHVS; CDR2 reads FQNEAQ. CDR3 in amino acids: CASSLHRDRGDTEAFF. In nucleotides, the CDR3 is TGTGCCAGCAGCCTACACCGGGACAGGGGTGACACTGAAGCTTTCTTT.

This chain links TRBV9 with TRBJ2-1; tentatively, D is TRBD2 (8 bases). Germline assignment: CDR1 SGDLS and CDR2 YYNGEE. The ends were cut back, 4 bases at V and 1 base at J, with 15 bases in the middle. This CDR3 has 16 amino acids. The CDR3 region is CASSPGGGQSYNEQFF. CDR3 nucleotides: TGTGCCAGCAGCCCGGGGGGGGGACAGTCCTACAATGAGCAGTTCTTC. Variable domain in full (rest from reference TRBV9 and TRBJ2-1): DSGVTQTPKHLITATGQRVTLRCSPRSGDLSVYWYQQSLDQGLQFLIQYYNGEERAKGNILERFSAQQFPDLHSELNLSSLELGDSALYFCASSPGGGQSYNEQFFGPGTRLTVL.

The chain has TRBV7-6 and TRBJ2-3, with 7 bases identical to TRBD1. Germline trimming cut 4 bases from V and 4 bases from J; bases unmatched to any gene: 8. CDR3 length: 15 amino acids. Germline V gene sequence: CDR1 SGHVS, CDR2 FNYEAQ. This CDR3 is CASSSSADRADTQYF. CDR3 sequence (DNA): TGTGCCAGCAGCTCTTCCGCCGACAGGGCAGATACGCAGTATTTT.

V and J are TRBV27 and TRBJ1-1; D perhaps matches TRBD1 (5 bases). V lost 4 bases to trimming and J lost 1 base, with 10 bases between them. Germline V CDR1 and CDR2: MNHEY, SMNVEV (reference sequence). This CDR3 region has 14 residues. The CDR3 loop is CASSSGGTNTEAFF. The DNA of the CDR3 is TGTGCCAGCAGTTCCGGGGGGACGAACACTGAAGCTTTCTTT.

The gene calls are TRBV9 and TRBJ1-3; D call uncertain. The CDR3 consists of 13 residues. Looked up from germline, CDR1 is SGDLS and CDR2 is YYNGEE. The germline V and J ends were trimmed by 3 bases and 3 bases, with 7 bases remaining between them. In DNA, the CDR3 is TGTGCCAGCAGCGAACTACTTGGAAACACCATATATTTT. This gives the protein CASSELLGNTIYF.

The rearrangement joins TRBV10-3 to TRBJ2-2, with D possibly TRBD1 on 5 matching bases. In germline, CDR1 is ENHRY, CDR2 SYGVKD. This CDR3 region has 13 residues. The ends were cut back, 6 bases at V and 0 bases at J, with 5 bases in the middle. The CDR3 bases are TGTGCCATCAGGGACACGAACACCGGGGAGCTGTTTTTT. Translated, it gives CAIRDTNTGELFF.

This clone was seen more than once but under ten times. This rearrangement joins TRBV29-1 to TRBJ2-7; tentative D call: TRBD2 (5 bases). Germline V gene data show CDR1 as SQVTM and CDR2 as ANQGSEA. The CDR3 consists of 13 residues. The V end lost 4 bases, the J end lost 1 base, and 11 bases lay between the germline ends. The CDR3 coding sequence is TGCAGCGTTGTTCCCCCGGGGTCCTACGAGCAGTACTTC. It is translated as CSVVPPGSYEQYF.

The J gene is TRBJ1-5, the V gene TRBV30; no firm D call. The CDR3 is 13 amino acids. Looked up from germline, CDR1 is GTSNPN and CDR2 is SVGIG (reference sequence). V lost 2 bases, J lost 5 bases, and 10 bases lay in between. The CDR3 sequence: CAWSTTSDQPQHF. DNA of the CDR3: TGTGCCTGGAGTACGACTTCCGATCAGCCCCAGCATTTT.

Comments on this clone: Compared with germline, one end of the junction differs, possibly owing to a read error. Other DNA sequences in this sample translate to the same CDR3. The chain recombines TRBV10-3 with TRBJ1-1; 8 bases are shared with TRBD1. CDR1 and CDR2 from the germline V gene are ENHRY and SYGVKD. This CDR3 region has 13 residues. This chain's CDR3 is CAIQGALNTEAFF. DNA for the CDR3: TGTGCCATCCAGGGGGCGCTTAACACTGAGGCTTTCTTT.